The rows below give T cell receptor beta chains drawn from one sample of a study of OX40 agonist ivuxolimab in advanced cancers. Sequenced by immunoSEQ multiplex PCR; TCRdb stores in-frame clones only, minus some. The table has about 77,000 clones, more than 75% seen once. This material consisted of CD4+ or CD8+ T cells sorted from blood, taken in a trial of the OX40 agonist ivuxolimab. The source is an adult with an advanced solid tumor such as melanoma, head and neck, liver or kidney cancer. CDR3s leave out the opening cysteine and the closing phenylalanine or tryptophan. The D gene is left open where the match is weak.

V gene	CDR3 length	J gene	D gene	CDR3 protein
TRBV2	12	TRBJ2-7	.	ASSRAGSLYEQY
TRBV11-3	15	TRBJ1-5	TRBD1	ASSFLIKGQGNQPQH
TRBV7-2	14	TRBJ2-7	TRBD2	ASSILAGADSYEQY
TRBV7-2	12	TRBJ1-5	.	ASSTRASDQPQH
TRBV7-2	13	TRBJ1-2	.	ASSLGRRRGYGYT
TRBV10-3	13	TRBJ2-3	.	AISDGSVSTDTQY
TRBV28	9	TRBJ1-2	.	ATTGRVGYT
TRBV7-2	15	TRBJ2-3	TRBD2	ASSLLAGGLSTDTQY
TRBV6-1	13	TRBJ1-5	TRBD1	ASGGQGYSNQPQH
TRBV19	12	TRBJ2-5	.	ASSIMSDRETQY
TRBV9	11	TRBJ1-1	.	ASSKTRNTEAF
TRBV19	14	TRBJ2-5	TRBD1	ASSIRTGFLGETQY
TRBV6-5	10	TRBJ1-3	.	ASSQGRDTIY
TRBV5-1	12	TRBJ1-6	.	ASSLGPGDSPLH
TRBV28	13	TRBJ2-5	.	ASSSGVQAGETQY
TRBV27	12	TRBJ2-5	TRBD2	ASSQGLAVKTQY
TRBV15	13	TRBJ2-2	.	ATSRASGNTGELF
TRBV29-1	11	TRBJ1-1	.	SVRAPIPAEAF
TRBV11-2	15	TRBJ1-2	.	ASSFSPEAGWVNGYT
TRBV28	13	TRBJ2-1	TRBD2	ASSLGRGAHNEQF
TRBV10-2	13	TRBJ2-1	.	ASSLWDSNTNEQF
TRBV7-8	12	TRBJ1-5	.	ASSIGQSYQPQH
TRBV11-2	9	TRBJ2-2	.	ASSRTGELF
TRBV6-1	12	TRBJ1-2	.	ASSETLTNYGYT
TRBV20-1	9	TRBJ2-1	TRBD1	SPDRASEQF
TRBV5-6	14	TRBJ2-5	TRBD1	ASSSPGQGSSETQY
TRBV28	12	TRBJ1-2	.	ASRGQGSNYGYT
TRBV28	12	TRBJ1-2	.	ASRVSRGNYGYT
TRBV5-6	13	TRBJ1-4	.	ASRSEGRNNEKLF
TRBV6-4	14	TRBJ1-2	.	ASSEGSRVDFYGYT
TRBV7-3	10	TRBJ2-2	.	ASSLTTGELF
TRBV7-3	13	TRBJ1-2	.	ASSLGPGEGYGYT
TRBV6-6	11	TRBJ1-2	TRBD1	ASSFQGAGGYT
TRBV2	9	TRBJ2-5	.	ASSPQETQY
TRBV5-1	11	TRBJ2-3	.	ASSFTPTDTQY
TRBV5-1	12	TRBJ1-1	TRBD1	ASSSETGEAEAF
TRBV10-3	11	TRBJ1-1	.	AIKERENTEAF
TRBV7-6	10	TRBJ1-1	.	ASSLGSGDAF
TRBV7-9	14	TRBJ1-1	.	ASSLWEGRSFTEAF
TRBV10-1	12	TRBJ1-2	.	ASSGPGPSYGYT
TRBV19	12	TRBJ1-2	.	ASSIADLATGYT
TRBV5-4	12	TRBJ2-5	TRBD2	ASSLGLAKETQY
TRBV28	10	TRBJ2-3	.	ASSTRTDTQY
TRBV2	13	TRBJ2-1	TRBD2	ASSGGAGVENEQF
TRBV19	14	TRBJ1-2	.	ASRSSRGANNYGYT
TRBV30	11	TRBJ2-7	TRBD1	AWKKDRSYEQY
TRBV7-2	13	TRBJ2-1	.	ASSLEGGRNNEQF
TRBV18	12	TRBJ2-1	TRBD2	ASSSLAGINEQF
TRBV5-4	15	TRBJ2-5	TRBD1	ASSGSQLRQGWETQY